The 20 T cell receptor beta chains given below trace back to one sample, sequenced in a study of regulatory dendritic cells for organ transplantation. Sorted subsets were CFSE-labeled and cultured approximately 5 days with allogeneic dendritic cells. Libraries were prepared by immunoSEQ multiplex PCR; TCRdb keeps only in-frame clonotypes and omits some of them. The sample contains about 7,100 clones, roughly two thirds of which appear only once. Antigens for these TCRs are unknown. Sequencing was done on a sample of memory CD4+ T cells from blood cultured with dendritic cells. The sample's subset: CD45RO+ memory T cells. The receptor set was obtained from a human donor in good health.

This chain uses TRBV7-2 with TRBJ2-1; 9 nucleotides line up with TRBD1. Germline V gene data show CDR1 as SGHTA and CDR2 as FQGNSA. The CDR3 is 15 residues long. Trimming took 0 bases from V and 10 from J; bases not matched to a gene: 7. As DNA, the CDR3 is TGTGCCAGCAGCTTAGCCCCCGGGACAGGGTGGGAGCAGTTCTTC. Protein sequence: CASSLAPGTGWEQFF.

The chain joins TRBV10-3 to TRBJ2-6; D is perhaps TRBD2 (5 bases). From germline, CDR1 is ENHRY and CDR2 SYGVKD. This CDR3 spans 14 amino acids. With 8 bases removed from V and 1 base from J, the gap between germline ends came to 9 bases. The CDR3 loop is CAIADSSGANVLTF. The CDR3 DNA reads as TGTGCCATCGCGGACTCTTCTGGGGCCAACGTCCTGACTTTC.

This clone was found once. V gene TRBV5-1 combines with J gene TRBJ2-1; TRBD1 matches 11 bases. The CDR3 is 16 amino acids. Trimming removed 2 bases from V and 7 bases from J; junction bases left unmatched: 8. Germline CDR1 SGHRS, CDR2 YFSETQ. For the CDR3, the DNA is TGCGCCAGCAGCTTATCCGGACAGGGGGCTCTGAATGAGCAGTTCTTC. Amino acids: CASSLSGQGALNEQFF.

The V call is TRBV6-1, the J call TRBJ1-2; TRBD1 agrees at 8 bases. The germline V gene encodes CDR1 MNHNS and CDR2 SASEGT. This CDR3 has 14 amino acids. After removal of 3 bases from V and 5 bases from J, the junction contained 5 bases not matched to a gene. In nucleotides, the CDR3 is TGTGCCAGCAGTGATCTTACAGGGGGGTATGGCTACACCTTC. As protein: CASSDLTGGYGYTF.

CDR3 in amino acids: CASSFGVPGNSPLHF. The CDR3 DNA is TGTGCCAGCAGCTTTGGCGTACCGGGTAATTCACCCCTCCACTTT. This chain connects TRBV7-2 to TRBJ1-6; D is uncertain. Looked up from germline, CDR1 is SGHTA and CDR2 is FQGNSA. The V end lost 3 bases, the J end lost 6 bases, and 12 bases lay between the germline ends. The CDR3 covers 15 residues.

This clone was seen more than once but under ten times. V and J are TRBV11-2 and TRBJ1-1; 7 nucleotides align to TRBD1. V shed 5 bases and J 3 bases; nucleotides not matched to a gene: 6. Looked up from germline, CDR1 is SGHAT and CDR2 is FQNNGV. The CDR3 runs to 14 residues. CDR3 DNA: TGTGCCAGCAGCAGCCTCAGGGGGTACACTGAAGCTTTCTTT. This codes for CASSSLRGYTEAFF.

This sequence joins TRBV6-4 and TRBJ1-1; 7 positions agree with TRBD1. Trimming cost V 10 bases and J 5 bases; bases outside gene matches: 10. Per the germline V gene, CDR1 is MRHNA and CDR2 is SNTAGT. The CDR3 is made up of 13 amino acids. This CDR3 reads CATKASGGTEAFF. DNA for the CDR3: TGTGCCACCAAGGCTTCAGGGGGGACTGAAGCTTTCTTT.

The J gene is TRBJ1-1, the V gene TRBV19; tentatively, D is TRBD1 (6 bases). Germline CDR1 and CDR2: LNHDA and SQIVND (reference sequence). The CDR3 totals 17 residues. V shed 6 bases and J shed 4 bases, with 24 bases lying between them. The CDR3 is CASSALYKGGLGTEAFF. The CDR3, as DNA: TGTGCCAGTAGCGCCCTCTATAAGGGGGGGTTGGGCACTGAAGCTTTCTTT. Full variable domain (missing parts from reference TRBV19 and TRBJ1-1): DGGITQSPKYLFRKEGQNVTLSCEQNLNHDAMYWYRQDPGQGLRLIYYSQIVNDFQKGDIAEGYSVSREKKESFPLTVTSAQKNPTAFYLCASSALYKGGLGTEAFFGQGTRLTVV.

The chain carries TRBV9 and TRBJ2-3; TRBD2 might be the D (6 bases). V lost 3 bases and J lost 1, with 15 bases in between. The CDR3 has 16 residues. CDR1 and CDR2 from the germline V gene are SGDLS and YYNGEE. The CDR3 DNA is TGTGCCAGCAGCGGACCGGGACTGGGCGGCACAGATACGCAGTATTTT. Translated, it gives CASSGPGLGGTDTQYF. Full variable domain (outside the CDR3, taken from reference TRBV9 and TRBJ2-3): DSGVTQTPKHLITATGQRVTLRCSPRSGDLSVYWYQQSLDQGLQFLIQYYNGEERAKGNILERFSAQQFPDLHSELNLSSLELGDSALYFCASSGPGLGGTDTQYFGPGTRLTVL.

The chain uses TRBV2 and TRBJ1-4; 7 nucleotides agree with TRBD1. With 7 bases clipped from V and 2 bases from J, the junction kept 4 bases outside the gene matches. CDR1 is SNHLY and CDR2 is FYNNEI in the germline V gene. The CDR3 runs 14 residues. DNA for the CDR3: TGTGCCAGCAAAACAGGGGCTACTAATGAAAAACTGTTTTTT. It codes for CASKTGATNEKLFF.

A few counts support this clone. The V gene is TRBV18, the J gene TRBJ1-5, with D hard to call. This CDR3 region has 13 residues. Between the trimmed V and J ends, which lost 3 bases and 5 bases, there was a span of 8 bases. Germline V gives CDR1 KGHSH, CDR2 LQKENI. CDR3 region: CASSPDIHQPQHF. CDR3 sequence (DNA): TGTGCCAGCTCACCCGACATCCATCAGCCCCAGCATTTT.

This CDR3 reads CASSLSFSTSEYRSSYNEQFF. The CDR3 DNA sequence: TGCGCCAGCAGCTTGAGTTTTTCGACTAGCGAATACCGGAGCTCCTACAATGAGCAGTTCTTC. The chain is built from TRBV5-1 and TRBJ2-1; 8 bases are shared with TRBD2. In germline, CDR1 is SGHRS, CDR2 YFSETQ. The CDR3 totals 21 residues. The V gene end was trimmed by 1 base and the J gene end by 0 bases; junction bases not matched to a gene: 18.

This clone was seen a few times. The chain recombines TRBV7-9 with TRBJ2-7; D gene ambiguous. V was clipped by 5 bases and J by 4 bases, with 18 bases between them. CDR1 and CDR2 from the germline V gene are SEHNR and FQNEAQ (reference sequence). The CDR3 spans 15 residues. In nucleotides, the CDR3 is TGTGCCAGCAGCCCCCCCCGGCAGGAAGGATACGAGCAGTACTTC. It translates to CASSPPRQEGYEQYF.

This chain links TRBV11-3 with TRBJ2-2; no firm D call. The ends were cut back, 2 bases at V and 1 base at J, with 5 bases in the middle. Germline CDR1 is SGHNT and CDR2 is YENEEA. This CDR3 has 14 residues. DNA for the CDR3: TGTGCCAGCAGCTTACAACAGAACACCGGGGAGCTGTTTTTT. It translates to CASSLQQNTGELFF. The whole variable domain, remainder taken from reference TRBV11-3 and TRBJ2-2, is EAGVVQSPRYKIIEKKQPVAFWCNPISGHNTLYWYLQNLGQGPELLIRYENEEAVDDSQLPKDRFSAERLKGVDSTLKIQPAELGDSAVYLCASSLQQNTGELFFGEGSRLTVL.

The chain recombines TRBV9 with TRBJ1-2; D may be TRBD1 (5 bases). CDR1 is SGDLS, CDR2 YYNGEE, per germline. The CDR3 is 13 amino acids. The germline V and J ends were trimmed by 0 bases and 6 bases, with 9 bases remaining between them. CDR3 DNA sequence: TGTGCCAGCAGCGTAGTTATAGGGGATGGCTACACCTTC. Translation: CASSVVIGDGYTF.

This sequence joins TRBV11-2 and TRBJ2-4; a weak D match, TRBD1 (6 bases). The germline V and J ends were trimmed by 3 bases and 7 bases, with 19 bases remaining between them. The germline gives CDR1 SGHAT, CDR2 FQNNGV. CDR3 length equals 16 residues. This CDR3 reads CASSFFGGARGNIQYF. For the CDR3, the DNA is TGTGCCAGCAGCTTTTTCGGCGGCGCAAGGGGGAACATTCAGTACTTC. The variable domain in full, with the rest retrieved from reference TRBV11-2 and TRBJ2-4, is EAGVAQSPRYKIIEKRQSVAFWCNPISGHATLYWYQQILGQGPKLLIQFQNNGVVDDSQLPKDRFSAERLKGVDSTLKIQPAKLEDSAVYLCASSFFGGARGNIQYFGAGTRLSVL.

The sample holds a few counts of this clone. The rearrangement uses TRBV7-2 and TRBJ2-2; 7 nucleotides agree with TRBD1. The CDR3 is 17 residues long. Looked up from germline, CDR1 is SGHTA and CDR2 is FQGNSA. V lost 5 bases and J lost 1; bases outside the gene matches: 10. The chain's CDR3 is CASSPETGTVNTGELFF. In DNA form, the CDR3 reads TGTGCCAGCAGCCCCGAAACCGGGACAGTGAACACCGGGGAGCTGTTTTTT.

This chain links TRBV6-1 with TRBJ1-5, with a possible D match to TRBD1 (5 bases). V was cut by 7 bases and J by 5 bases, with 12 bases left in between. The CDR3 runs to 13 residues. CDR1 is MNHNS, CDR2 SASEGT, per germline. This CDR3 is CASKIGGDQPQHF. The CDR3 DNA sequence: TGTGCCAGCAAAATTGGAGGGGATCAGCCCCAGCATTTT.

This clone has just a few counts. The chain carries TRBV12-5 and TRBJ2-1, with no clear D. The germline V gene encodes CDR1 LGHNT and CDR2 FRNRAP. Trimming took off 1 base at V and 3 bases at J, with 16 bases between the two ends. The CDR3 runs to 17 residues. The CDR3, as DNA: TGTGCTAGTGGTTTGGGGAATGTGCGGCCAGTCTACAATGAGCAGTTCTTC. This encodes CASGLGNVRPVYNEQFF.

The V gene is TRBV2, the J gene TRBJ1-5; weak D call: TRBD1 (6 bases). Germline CDR1 and CDR2: SNHLY and FYNNEI. The CDR3 extends over 15 amino acids. The germline V and J ends were trimmed by 6 bases and 4 bases, with 16 bases remaining between them. The CDR3 nucleotides are TGTGCCAGCAGCGAGCTACAGGGAGGGAATCAGCCCCAGCATTTT. Amino acids: CASSELQGGNQPQHF.